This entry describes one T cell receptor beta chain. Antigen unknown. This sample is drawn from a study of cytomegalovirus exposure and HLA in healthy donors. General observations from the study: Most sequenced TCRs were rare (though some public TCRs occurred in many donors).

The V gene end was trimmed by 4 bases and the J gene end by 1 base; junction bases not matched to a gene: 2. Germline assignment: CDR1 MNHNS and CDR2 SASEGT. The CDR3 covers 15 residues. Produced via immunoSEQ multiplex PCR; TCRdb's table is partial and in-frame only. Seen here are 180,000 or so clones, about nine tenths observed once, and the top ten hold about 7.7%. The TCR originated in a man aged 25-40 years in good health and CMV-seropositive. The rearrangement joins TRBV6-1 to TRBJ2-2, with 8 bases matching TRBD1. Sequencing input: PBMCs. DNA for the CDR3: TGTGCCAGCAGTGCCGGGACAGGGAACACCGGGGAGCTGTTTTTT. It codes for CASSAGTGNTGELFF.